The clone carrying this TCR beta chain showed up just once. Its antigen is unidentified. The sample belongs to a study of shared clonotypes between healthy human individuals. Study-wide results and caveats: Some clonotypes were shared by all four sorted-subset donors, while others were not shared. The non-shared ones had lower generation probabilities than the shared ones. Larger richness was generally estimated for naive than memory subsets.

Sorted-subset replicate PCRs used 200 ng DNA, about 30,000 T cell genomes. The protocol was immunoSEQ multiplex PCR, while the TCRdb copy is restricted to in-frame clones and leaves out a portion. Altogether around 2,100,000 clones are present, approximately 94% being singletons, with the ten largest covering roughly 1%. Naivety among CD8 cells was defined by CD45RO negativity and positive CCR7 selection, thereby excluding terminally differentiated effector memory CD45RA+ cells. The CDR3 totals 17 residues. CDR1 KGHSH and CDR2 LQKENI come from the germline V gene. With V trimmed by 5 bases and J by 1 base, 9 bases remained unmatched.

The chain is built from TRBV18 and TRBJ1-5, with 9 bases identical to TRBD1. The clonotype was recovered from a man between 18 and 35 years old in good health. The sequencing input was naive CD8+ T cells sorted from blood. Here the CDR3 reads CASSSSQGAQSNQPQHF. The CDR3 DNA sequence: TGTGCCAGCTCATCTTCACAGGGGGCGCAAAGCAATCAGCCCCAGCATTTT.